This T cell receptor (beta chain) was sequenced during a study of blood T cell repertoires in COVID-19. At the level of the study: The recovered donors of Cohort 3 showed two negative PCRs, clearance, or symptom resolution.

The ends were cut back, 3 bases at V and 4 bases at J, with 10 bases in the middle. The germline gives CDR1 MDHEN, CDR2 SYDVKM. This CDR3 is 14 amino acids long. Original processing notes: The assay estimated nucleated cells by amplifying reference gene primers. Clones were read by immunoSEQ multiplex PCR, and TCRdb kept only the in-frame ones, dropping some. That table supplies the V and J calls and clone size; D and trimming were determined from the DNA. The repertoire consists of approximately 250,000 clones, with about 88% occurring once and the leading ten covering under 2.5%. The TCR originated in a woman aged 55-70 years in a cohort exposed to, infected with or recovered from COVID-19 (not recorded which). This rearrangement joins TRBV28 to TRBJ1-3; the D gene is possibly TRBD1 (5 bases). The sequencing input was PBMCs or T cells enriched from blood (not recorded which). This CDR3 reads CASSFRGYGNTIYF. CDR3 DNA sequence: TGTGCCAGCAGTTTTAGGGGATACGGAAACACCATATATTTT.